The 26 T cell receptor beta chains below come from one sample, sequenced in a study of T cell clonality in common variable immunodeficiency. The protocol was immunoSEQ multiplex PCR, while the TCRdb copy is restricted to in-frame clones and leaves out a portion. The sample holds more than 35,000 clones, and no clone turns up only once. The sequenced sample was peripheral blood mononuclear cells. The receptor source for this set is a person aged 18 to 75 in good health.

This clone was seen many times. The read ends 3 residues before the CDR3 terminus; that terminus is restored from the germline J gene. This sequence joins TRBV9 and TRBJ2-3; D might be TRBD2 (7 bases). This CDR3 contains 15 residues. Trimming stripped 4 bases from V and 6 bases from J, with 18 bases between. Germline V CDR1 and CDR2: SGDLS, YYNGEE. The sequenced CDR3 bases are TGTGCCAGCAGCCGAAAGGGGGGGGTTTCGGATACG. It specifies CASSRKGGVSDT. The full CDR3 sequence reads CASSRKGGVSDTQYF.

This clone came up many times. The CDR3 protein is CASSMDPSGAVRSPLHF. The sequenced CDR3 bases are TGTGCCAGTAGTATGGATCCCTCTGGAGCGGTTCGTTCACCC. V gene TRBV19 combines with J gene TRBJ1-6; D remains ambiguous. The CDR3 extends 3 residues past the end of the read, so its final part is completed from the germline J gene. The CDR3 is 17 residues long. CDR1 and CDR2 (germline): LNHDA, SQIVND (reference sequence). Trimming removed 3 bases at V and 9 bases at J, with 21 bases between.

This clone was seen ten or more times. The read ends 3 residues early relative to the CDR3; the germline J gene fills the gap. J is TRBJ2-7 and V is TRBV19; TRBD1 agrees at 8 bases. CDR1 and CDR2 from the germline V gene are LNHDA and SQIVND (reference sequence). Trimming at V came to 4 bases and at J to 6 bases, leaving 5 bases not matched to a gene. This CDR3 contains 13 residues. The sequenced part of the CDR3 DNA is TGTGCCAGTAGTACGGACAGGGTTCTCGAG. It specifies CASSTDRVLE. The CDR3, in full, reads CASSTDRVLEQYF. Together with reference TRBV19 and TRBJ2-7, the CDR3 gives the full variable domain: DGGITQSPKYLFRKEGQNVTLSCEQNLNHDAMYWYRQDPGQGLRLIYYSQIVNDFQKGDIAEGYSVSREKKESFPLTVTSAQKNPTAFYLCASSTDRVLEQYFGPGTRLTVT.

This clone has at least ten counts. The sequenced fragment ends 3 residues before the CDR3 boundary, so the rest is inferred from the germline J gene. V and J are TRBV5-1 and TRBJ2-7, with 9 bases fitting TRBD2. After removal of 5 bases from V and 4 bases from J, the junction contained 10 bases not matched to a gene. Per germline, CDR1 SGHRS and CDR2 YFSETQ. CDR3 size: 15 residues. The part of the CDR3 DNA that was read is TGCGCCAGCAGTATATCCGGGACTAGCCCTTACGAG. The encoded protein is CASSISGTSPYE. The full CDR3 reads CASSISGTSPYEQYF. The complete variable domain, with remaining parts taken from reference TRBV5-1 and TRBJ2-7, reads KAGVTQTPRYLIKTRGQQVTLSCSPISGHRSVSWYQQTPGQGLQFLFEYFSETQRNKGNFPGRFSGRQFSNSRSEMNVSTLELGDSALYLCASSISGTSPYEQYFGPGTRLTVT.

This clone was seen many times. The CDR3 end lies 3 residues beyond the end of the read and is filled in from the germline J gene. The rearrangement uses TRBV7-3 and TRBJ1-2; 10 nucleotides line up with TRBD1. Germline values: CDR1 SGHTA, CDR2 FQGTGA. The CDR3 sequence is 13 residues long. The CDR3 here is CASSSGQGTGYTF. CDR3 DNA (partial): TGTGCCAGCAGCTCGGGACAGGGGACCGGC.

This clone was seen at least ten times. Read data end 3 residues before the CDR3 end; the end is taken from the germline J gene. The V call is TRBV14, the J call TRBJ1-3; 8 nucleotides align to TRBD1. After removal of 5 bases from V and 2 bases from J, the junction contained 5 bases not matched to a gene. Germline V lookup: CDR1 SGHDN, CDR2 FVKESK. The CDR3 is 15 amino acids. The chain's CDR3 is CASSFQGAAGNTIYF. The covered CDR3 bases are TGTGCCAGCAGCTTTCAGGGGGCCGCTGGAAACACC.

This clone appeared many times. The CDR3: CASSPTDRMNTEAFF. The part of the CDR3 DNA that was read is TGTGCCAGCAGCCCGACCGACAGAATGAACACTGAA. The chain uses TRBV7-9 and TRBJ1-1, with TRBD1 as a possible D gene (5 bases). The missing CDR3 end, 3 residues past where the read stops, is filled in from the germline J gene. This CDR3 has 15 residues. V lost 5 bases, J lost 0 bases, and 13 bases lay in between. Germline lookup yields CDR1 SEHNR and CDR2 FQNEAQ (reference sequence).

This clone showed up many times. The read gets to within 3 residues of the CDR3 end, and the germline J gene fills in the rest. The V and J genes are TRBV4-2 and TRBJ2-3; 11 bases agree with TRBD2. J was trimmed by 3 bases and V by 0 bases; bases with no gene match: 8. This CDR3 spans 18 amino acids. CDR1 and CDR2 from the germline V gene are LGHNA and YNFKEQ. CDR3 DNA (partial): TGTGCCAGCAGCCAAGATGTGGTGGTAGCGGGGGGGACAGATACG. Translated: CASSQDVVVAGGTDT. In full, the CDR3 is CASSQDVVVAGGTDTQYF.

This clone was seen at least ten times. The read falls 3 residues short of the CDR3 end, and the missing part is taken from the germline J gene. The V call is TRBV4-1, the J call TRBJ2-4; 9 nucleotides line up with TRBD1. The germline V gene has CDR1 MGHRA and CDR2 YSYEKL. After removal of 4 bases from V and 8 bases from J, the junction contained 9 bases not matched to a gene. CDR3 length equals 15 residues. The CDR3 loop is CASSPGPGQGDIQYF. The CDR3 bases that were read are TGCGCCAGCAGCCCAGGACCGGGACAGGGAGACATT.

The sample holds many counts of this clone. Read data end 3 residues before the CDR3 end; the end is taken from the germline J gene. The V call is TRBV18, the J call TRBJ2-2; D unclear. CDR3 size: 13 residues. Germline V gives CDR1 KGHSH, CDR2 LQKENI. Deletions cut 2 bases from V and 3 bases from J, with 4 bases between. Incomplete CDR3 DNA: TGTGCCAGCTCACCAAGGGACACCGGGGAG. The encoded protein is CASSPRDTGE. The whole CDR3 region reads CASSPRDTGELFF. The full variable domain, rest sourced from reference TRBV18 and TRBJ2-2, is NAGVMQNPRHLVRRRGQEARLRCSPMKGHSHVYWYRQLPEEGLKFMVYLQKENIIDESGMPKERFSAEFPKEGPSILRIQQVVRGDSAAYFCASSPRDTGELFFGEGSRLTVL.

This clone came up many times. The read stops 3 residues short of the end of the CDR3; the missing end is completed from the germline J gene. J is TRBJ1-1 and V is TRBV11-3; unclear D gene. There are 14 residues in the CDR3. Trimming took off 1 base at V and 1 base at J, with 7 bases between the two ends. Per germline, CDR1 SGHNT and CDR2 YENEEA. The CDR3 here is CASSLGTPNTEAFF. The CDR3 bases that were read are TGTGCCAGCAGCTTAGGCACACCGAACACTGAA. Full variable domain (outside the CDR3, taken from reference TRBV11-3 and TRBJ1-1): EAGVVQSPRYKIIEKKQPVAFWCNPISGHNTLYWYLQNLGQGPELLIRYENEEAVDDSQLPKDRFSAERLKGVDSTLKIQPAELGDSAVYLCASSLGTPNTEAFFGQGTRLTVV.

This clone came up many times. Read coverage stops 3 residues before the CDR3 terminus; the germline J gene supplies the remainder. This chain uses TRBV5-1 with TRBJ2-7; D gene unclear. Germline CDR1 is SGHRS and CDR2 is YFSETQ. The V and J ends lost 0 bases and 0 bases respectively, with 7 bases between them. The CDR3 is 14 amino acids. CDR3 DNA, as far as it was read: TGCGCCAGCAGCTTGGGGGCAATCTCCTACGAG. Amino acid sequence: CASSLGAISYE. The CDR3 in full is CASSLGAISYEQYF.

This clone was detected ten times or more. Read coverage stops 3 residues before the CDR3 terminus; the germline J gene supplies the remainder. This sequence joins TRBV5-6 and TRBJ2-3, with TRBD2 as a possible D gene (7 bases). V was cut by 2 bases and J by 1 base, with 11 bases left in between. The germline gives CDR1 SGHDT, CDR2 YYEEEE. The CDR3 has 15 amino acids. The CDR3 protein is CASSFGGAGTDTQYF. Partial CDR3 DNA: TGTGCCAGCAGCTTTGGGGGGGCGGGCACAGATACG.

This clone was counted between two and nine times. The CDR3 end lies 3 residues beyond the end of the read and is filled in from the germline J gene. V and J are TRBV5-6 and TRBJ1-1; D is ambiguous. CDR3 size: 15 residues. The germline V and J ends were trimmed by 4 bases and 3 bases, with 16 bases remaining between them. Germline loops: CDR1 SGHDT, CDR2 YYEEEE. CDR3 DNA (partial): TGTGCCAGCAGCCCTGAGCGGGGATCCGACACTGAA. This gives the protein CASSPERGSDTE. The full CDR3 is CASSPERGSDTEAFF.

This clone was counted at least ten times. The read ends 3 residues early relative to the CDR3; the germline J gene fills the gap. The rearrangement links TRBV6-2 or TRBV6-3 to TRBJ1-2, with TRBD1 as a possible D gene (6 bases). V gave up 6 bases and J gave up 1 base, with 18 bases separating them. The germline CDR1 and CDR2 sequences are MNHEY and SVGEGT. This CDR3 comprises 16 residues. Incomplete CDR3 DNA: TGTGCCAGCAGCGACACTCTCAGGGGTGTTAACTATGGC. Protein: CASSDTLRGVNYG. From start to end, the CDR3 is CASSDTLRGVNYGYTF.

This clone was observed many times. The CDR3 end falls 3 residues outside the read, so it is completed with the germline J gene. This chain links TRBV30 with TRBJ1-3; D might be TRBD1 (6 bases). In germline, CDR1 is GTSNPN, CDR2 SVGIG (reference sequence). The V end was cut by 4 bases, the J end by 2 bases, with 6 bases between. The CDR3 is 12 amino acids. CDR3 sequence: CAWNRAGNTIYF. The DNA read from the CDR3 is TGTGCCTGGAACAGGGCTGGAAACACC.

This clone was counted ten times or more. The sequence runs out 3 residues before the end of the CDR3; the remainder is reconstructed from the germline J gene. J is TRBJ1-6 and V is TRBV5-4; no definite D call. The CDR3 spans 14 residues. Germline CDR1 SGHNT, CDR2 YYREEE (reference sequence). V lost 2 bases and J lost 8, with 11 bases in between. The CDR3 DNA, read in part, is TGTGCCAGCAGCTTAGACATGGATTATTCACCC. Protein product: CASSLDMDYSP. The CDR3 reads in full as CASSLDMDYSPLHF.

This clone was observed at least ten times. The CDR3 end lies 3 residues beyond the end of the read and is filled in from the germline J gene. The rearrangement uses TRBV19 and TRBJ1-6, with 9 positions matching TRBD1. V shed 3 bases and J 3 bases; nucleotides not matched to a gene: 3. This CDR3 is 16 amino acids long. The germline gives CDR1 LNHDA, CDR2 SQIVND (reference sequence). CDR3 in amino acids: CASSISTGGYNSPLHF. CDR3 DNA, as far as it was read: TGTGCCAGTAGTATTTCGACAGGGGGCTATAATTCACCC.

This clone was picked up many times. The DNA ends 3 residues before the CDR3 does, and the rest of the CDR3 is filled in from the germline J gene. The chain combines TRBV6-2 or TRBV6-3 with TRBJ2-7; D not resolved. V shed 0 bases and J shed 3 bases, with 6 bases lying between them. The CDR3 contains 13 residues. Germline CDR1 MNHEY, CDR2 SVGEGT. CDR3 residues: CASSYSSSYEQYF. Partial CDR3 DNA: TGTGCCAGCAGTTACTCAAGTAGCTACGAG.

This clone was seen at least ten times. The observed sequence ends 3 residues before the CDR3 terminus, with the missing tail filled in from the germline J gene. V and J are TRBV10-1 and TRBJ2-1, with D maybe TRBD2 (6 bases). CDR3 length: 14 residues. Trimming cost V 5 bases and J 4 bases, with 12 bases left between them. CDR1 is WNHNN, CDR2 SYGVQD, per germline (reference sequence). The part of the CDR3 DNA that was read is TGCGCCAGCAGTCCCTTGGGACTTTACAATGAG. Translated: CASSPLGLYNE. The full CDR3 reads CASSPLGLYNEQFF.

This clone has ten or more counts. The part of the CDR3 DNA that was read is TGTGCCAGCAGTGAAGCACGCGACAGGACCGAG. Translation gives CASSEARDRTE. The whole CDR3 is CASSEARDRTEQYF. This sequence joins TRBV6-1 and TRBJ2-7; tentatively, D is TRBD1 (6 bases). The CDR3 end lies 3 residues beyond the end of the read and is filled in from the germline J gene. V lost 0 bases and J 6 bases, leaving 12 bases between the germline ends. CDR1 and CDR2 from the germline V gene are MNHNS and SASEGT. CDR3 length: 14 amino acids.

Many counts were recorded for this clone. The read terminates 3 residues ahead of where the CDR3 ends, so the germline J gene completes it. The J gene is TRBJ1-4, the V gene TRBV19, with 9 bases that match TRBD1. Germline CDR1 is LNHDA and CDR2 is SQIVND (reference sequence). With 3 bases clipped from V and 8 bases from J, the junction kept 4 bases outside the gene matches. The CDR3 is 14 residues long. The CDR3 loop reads CASSMGQGREKLFF. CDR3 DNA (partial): TGTGCCAGTAGTATGGGACAGGGTAGGGAAAAA.

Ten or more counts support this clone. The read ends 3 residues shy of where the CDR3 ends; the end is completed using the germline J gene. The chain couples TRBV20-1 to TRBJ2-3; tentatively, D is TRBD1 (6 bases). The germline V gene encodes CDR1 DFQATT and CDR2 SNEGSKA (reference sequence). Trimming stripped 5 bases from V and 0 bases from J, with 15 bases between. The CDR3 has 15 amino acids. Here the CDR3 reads CSAGGSSASTDTQYF. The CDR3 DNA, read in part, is TGCAGTGCTGGGGGCAGTTCGGCTAGCACAGATACG.

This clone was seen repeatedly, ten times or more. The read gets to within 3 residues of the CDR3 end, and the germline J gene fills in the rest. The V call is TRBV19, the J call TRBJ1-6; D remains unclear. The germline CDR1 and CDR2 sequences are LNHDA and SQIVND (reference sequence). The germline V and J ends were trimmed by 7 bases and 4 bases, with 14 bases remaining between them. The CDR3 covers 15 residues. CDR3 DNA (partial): TGTGCCAGTACCGACACTTCGCCTTATAATTCACCC. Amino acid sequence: CASTDTSPYNSP. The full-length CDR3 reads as CASTDTSPYNSPLHF.

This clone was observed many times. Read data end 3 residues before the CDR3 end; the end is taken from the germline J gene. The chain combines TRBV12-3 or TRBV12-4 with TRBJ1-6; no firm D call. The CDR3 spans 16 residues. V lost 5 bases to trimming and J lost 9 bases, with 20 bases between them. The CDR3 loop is CASSHYPTVAGSPLHF. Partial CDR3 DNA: TGTGCCAGCAGTCATTACCCGACTGTCGCTGGTTCACCC.

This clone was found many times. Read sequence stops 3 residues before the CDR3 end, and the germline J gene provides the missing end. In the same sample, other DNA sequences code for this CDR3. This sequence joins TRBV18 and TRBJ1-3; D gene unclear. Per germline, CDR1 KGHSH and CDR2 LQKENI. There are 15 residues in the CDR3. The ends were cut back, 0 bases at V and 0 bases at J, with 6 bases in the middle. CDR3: CASSPPAGSGNTIYF. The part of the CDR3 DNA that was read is TGTGCCAGCTCACCACCGGCAGGCTCTGGAAACACC.